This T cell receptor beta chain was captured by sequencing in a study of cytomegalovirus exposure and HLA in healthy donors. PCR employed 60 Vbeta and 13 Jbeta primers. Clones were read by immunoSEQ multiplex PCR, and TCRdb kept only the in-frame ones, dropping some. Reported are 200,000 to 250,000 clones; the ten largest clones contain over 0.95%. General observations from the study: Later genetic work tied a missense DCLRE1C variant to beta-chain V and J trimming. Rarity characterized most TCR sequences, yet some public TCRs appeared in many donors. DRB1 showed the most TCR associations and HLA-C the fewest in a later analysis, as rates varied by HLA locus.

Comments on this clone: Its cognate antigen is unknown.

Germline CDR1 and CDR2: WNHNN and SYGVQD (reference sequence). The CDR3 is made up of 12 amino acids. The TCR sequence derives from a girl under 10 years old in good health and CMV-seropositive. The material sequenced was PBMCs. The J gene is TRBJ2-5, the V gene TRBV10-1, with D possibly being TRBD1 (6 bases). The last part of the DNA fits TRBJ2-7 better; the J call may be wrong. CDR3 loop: CASRTGTYEQYF. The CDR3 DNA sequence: TGCGCCAGCAGGACAGGCACCTACGAGCAGTACTTC.